Included here is one T cell receptor (beta chain) sequence, with context. Antigen: not known. Produced via immunoSEQ multiplex PCR; TCRdb's table is partial and in-frame only. The sample has around 86,000 clones; 85% to 90% are singletons. This record belongs to a study of T cell responses to AZD1222 COVID-19 vaccine. The CDR3 loop spans 12 amino acids. V was shortened by 6 bases and J by 8 bases, with 10 bases between the two germline ends. Findings and caveats of the study: Among vaccine-associated CD4 TCRs, coverage spanned spike, with dominance at 160-218 and 743-854.

The J gene is TRBJ1-4, the V gene TRBV12-3 or TRBV12-4, with D maybe TRBD1 (6 bases). The sequence was collected from an adult in good health. Source: peripheral blood, taken on day 0 of AZD1222 vaccination. The CDR3 is CASRPDSEKLFF. CDR3 in DNA: TGTGCCAGCAGGCCGGACAGCGAAAAACTGTTTTTT.